This T cell receptor beta chain was observed in a study of T cells in Graves' hyperthyroidism and ophthalmopathy. Amplified TCR beta CDR3 regions derived from RNA transcripts. First-round RT-PCR with HTBI primers amplified the TCR CDR3 region. TCRdb independently ran MiXCR on the multiplex PCR reads; one entry per CDR3 protein. Here the sample spans about 300,000 distinct CDR3 sequences, 12% to 15% being singletons. This clonotype was seen many times. Germline CDR1 is MNHNS and CDR2 is SASEGT. V lost 6 bases and J lost 7; bases outside the gene matches: 4. This CDR3 contains 12 residues. Sequencing input: blood. The source is a woman between 40 and 50 years old with Graves' hyperthyroidism. This chain uses TRBV6-1 with TRBJ1-2; 8 nucleotides line up with TRBD1. The CDR3, as DNA: TGTGCCAGCAGAGAAACAGGGGGTGGCTACACCTTC. Translation: CASRETGGGYTF.